The 28 T cell receptor beta chains in this list originate from one sample, sequenced in a study of blood T cell repertoires in COVID-19 (dated by TCRdb to the early 2020s). Receptors were amplified or captured by the immunoSEQ multiplex PCR assay. TCRdb mirrors the immuneACCESS table, restricted to in-frame sequences. Some clones are absent from its copies; in checked studies, under half trace to an unresolved V gene, and the reason for the others is unknown. The sample has roughly 42,000 clones on record, roughly three quarters of them singletons. 33% of the sample comes from the top ten. Sample: peripheral blood. The receptors were sampled from a woman of 80 years or more with acute or convalescent COVID-19.

The rearrangement joins TRBV7-3 to TRBJ2-3; TRBD2 matches 9 bases. Germline trimming cut 1 base from V and 1 base from J; bases unmatched to any gene: 9. CDR1 and CDR2 (germline): SGHTA, FQGTGA. The CDR3 is made up of 18 amino acids. The DNA of the CDR3 is TGTGCCAGCAGCTTAATTGCGGGAGGGCCTCCGGGCACAGATACGCAGTATTTT. It encodes CASSLIAGGPPGTDTQYF.

This rearrangement joins TRBV4-1 to TRBJ2-1, with a tentative D call TRBD2 (5 bases). The V end lost 0 bases, the J end lost 6 bases, and 21 bases lay between the germline ends. The CDR3 runs 18 residues. CDR1 is MGHRA and CDR2 is YSYEKL in the germline V gene. CDR3 protein: CASSQDGFGTREGNEQFF. For the CDR3, the DNA is TGCGCCAGCAGCCAAGATGGGTTTGGCACCCGAGAGGGCAATGAGCAGTTCTTC.

The chain uses TRBV6-5 and TRBJ2-7; 9 bases align to TRBD1. Trimming at V came to 2 bases and at J to 12 bases, leaving 11 bases not matched to a gene. The CDR3 runs 14 residues. The germline V gene has CDR1 MNHEY and CDR2 SVGAGI. CDR3 nucleotides: TGTGCCAGCAGTTACGGGACAGGGTCTTTAAATCCGTACTTC. Protein: CASSYGTGSLNPYF.

The chain couples TRBV5-1 to TRBJ1-3, with D tentatively TRBD1 (6 bases). V lost 4 bases, J lost 4 bases, and 12 bases lay in between. CDR1 is SGHRS, CDR2 YFSETQ, per germline. The CDR3 runs 14 residues. CDR3 DNA sequence: TGCGCCAGCAGCCCGCAGGGGACGGGAAACACCATATATTTT. Amino acid sequence: CASSPQGTGNTIYF.

The V call is TRBV6-4, the J call TRBJ2-1; 7 nucleotides match TRBD2. Trimming removed 6 bases from V and 0 bases from J; junction bases left unmatched: 8. Germline V CDR1 and CDR2: MRHNA, SNTAGT. The CDR3 has 16 amino acids. In DNA, the CDR3 is TGTGCCAGCAGCCGAGGGACTACCTTCTCCTACAATGAGCAGTTCTTC. Translated, it gives CASSRGTTFSYNEQFF.

This clone has more than one count but fewer than ten. V gene TRBV18 combines with J gene TRBJ2-7; TRBD1 matches at 10 bases. J gave up 4 bases and V 3 bases, and 3 bases lay outside the gene matches. This CDR3 spans 14 amino acids. Germline V lookup: CDR1 KGHSH, CDR2 LQKENI. CDR3 in amino acids: CASSPGDRGYEQYF. The DNA for the CDR3 is TGTGCCAGCTCACCGGGGGACAGGGGATACGAGCAGTACTTC.

The DNA of the CDR3 is TGCGCCAGCAGCTTACTAGCGGGAAGAACCAATGAGCAGTTCTTC. As protein: CASSLLAGRTNEQFF. The chain links TRBV5-1 to TRBJ2-1, with 10 bases fitting TRBD2. The germline V gene has CDR1 SGHRS and CDR2 YFSETQ. This CDR3 comprises 15 residues. The V gene end was trimmed by 2 bases and the J gene end by 6 bases; junction bases not matched to a gene: 5.

This chain links TRBV7-9 with TRBJ2-3, with 7 bases aligning to TRBD2. The V and J ends lost 1 base and 8 bases, in that order; junction bases with no gene match: 15. Germline-derived CDR1 and CDR2 are SEHNR and FQNEAQ (reference sequence). The CDR3 loop spans 17 amino acids. The DNA of the CDR3 is TGTGCCAGCAGCTTAGGGCACGGCGCGGTCCGCGGGGGTACGCAGTATTTT. Translation: CASSLGHGAVRGGTQYF.

This clone has only one observation. The chain combines TRBV6-5 with TRBJ2-5; 10 bases align to TRBD1. Trimming removed 6 bases from V and 2 bases from J; junction bases left unmatched: 6. The germline V gene encodes CDR1 MNHEY and CDR2 SVGAGI. The CDR3 totals 15 residues. In DNA, the CDR3 is TGTGCCAGCAGCCAGAGGACAGGGGGGCAAGAGACCCAGTACTTC. It specifies CASSQRTGGQETQYF.

This clone was observed a few times. The chain has TRBV19 and TRBJ1-1; 10 nucleotides agree with TRBD1. CDR1 is LNHDA and CDR2 is SQIVND in the germline V gene (reference sequence). CDR3 length: 17 residues. The V and J ends lost 5 bases and 2 bases, in that order; junction bases with no gene match: 11. CDR3: CASSPPRQGAYNTEAFF. Written as DNA, the CDR3 is TGTGCCAGTAGTCCTCCGCGACAGGGGGCGTACAACACTGAAGCTTTCTTT. Looking up the rest from reference TRBV19 and TRBJ1-1 gives the full variable domain: DGGITQSPKYLFRKEGQNVTLSCEQNLNHDAMYWYRQDPGQGLRLIYYSQIVNDFQKGDIAEGYSVSREKKESFPLTVTSAQKNPTAFYLCASSPPRQGAYNTEAFFGQGTRLTVV.

V is TRBV6-2 or TRBV6-3 and J is TRBJ1-3, with D maybe TRBD1 (5 bases). The germline gives CDR1 MNHEY, CDR2 SVGEGT. V was shortened by 2 bases and J by 0 bases, with 23 bases between the two germline ends. The CDR3 totals 20 residues. The CDR3 protein is CASSYPTASGRANSGNTIYF. The CDR3 coding sequence is TGTGCCAGCAGTTACCCGACGGCGTCGGGCAGGGCCAACTCTGGAAACACCATATATTTT.

The rearrangement uses TRBV6-2 or TRBV6-3 and TRBJ1-1; the D is unclear. Germline values: CDR1 MNHEY, CDR2 SVGEGT. This CDR3 region has 14 residues. Deletions cut 6 bases from V and 4 bases from J, with 15 bases between. The CDR3 loop is CASSPGVVGTEAFF. The CDR3 DNA reads TGTGCCAGCAGCCCCGGGGTGGTTGGCACTGAAGCTTTCTTT.

V is TRBV2 and J is TRBJ2-7, with D perhaps matching TRBD2 (5 bases). The CDR3 length is 13 residues. Trimming took off 9 bases at V and 5 bases at J, with 17 bases between the two ends. The germline V gene encodes CDR1 SNHLY and CDR2 FYNNEI. CDR3 in amino acids: CARAGSGIHEQYF. As DNA, the CDR3 is TGTGCCAGGGCCGGTTCGGGGATCCACGAGCAGTACTTC.

The V gene is TRBV2, the J gene TRBJ1-3; 7 bases are a match to TRBD1. Germline trimming cut 10 bases from V and 0 bases from J; bases unmatched to any gene: 6. Germline V gene lookup returns CDR1 SNHLY and CDR2 FYNNEI. The CDR3 has 14 amino acids. The CDR3 protein is CANGQANSGNTIYF. Written as DNA, the CDR3 is TGTGCCAACGGACAGGCTAACTCTGGAAACACCATATATTTT.

The CDR3 here is CASSPGQGTWGYTF. The CDR3 nucleotides read TGTGCCAGCTCTCCGGGACAGGGAACGTGGGGCTACACCTTC. The gene calls are TRBV18 and TRBJ1-2; 9 positions match TRBD1. V gave up 6 bases and J gave up 8 bases; unmatched junction bases: 10. The length of the CDR3 is 14 residues. Germline V gene data show CDR1 as KGHSH and CDR2 as LQKENI.

This sequence joins TRBV2 and TRBJ1-5; TRBD1 aligns across 11 bases. This CDR3 region has 15 residues. The germline V gene has CDR1 SNHLY and CDR2 FYNNEI. The junction had 5 bases not matched to a gene; V was cut back by 6 bases and J by 4 bases. In DNA form, the CDR3 reads TGTGCCAGCAGCGCGGACAGGGGGCTGAATCAGCCCCAGCATTTT. Encoded protein: CASSADRGLNQPQHF.

This chain joins TRBV19 and TRBJ1-5; D is perhaps TRBD1 (6 bases). Trimming stripped 2 bases from V and 5 bases from J, with 13 bases between. Germline CDR1 LNHDA, CDR2 SQIVND (reference sequence). This CDR3 is built from 15 residues. The CDR3 DNA is TGTGCCAGTAGTATAATCGTTGGGGGCTATCAGCCCCAGCATTTT. Protein: CASSIIVGGYQPQHF.

The chain joins TRBV6-1 to TRBJ1-2; D remains ambiguous. CDR3 length: 11 residues. Trimming took 3 bases from V and 13 from J, leaving 12 bases between them. In germline, CDR1 is MNHNS, CDR2 SASEGT. The CDR3 DNA reads as TGTGCCAGCAGTGAGAACGCCTTGGCCACCTTC. This codes for CASSENALATF.

The CDR3 nucleotides read TGTGCCTGGAGTGGGTACAGGGTCTCCTACAATGAGCAGTTCTTC. This encodes CAWSGYRVSYNEQFF. The genes are TRBV30 and TRBJ2-1; maybe TRBD1 (6 bases). This CDR3 is built from 15 residues. Trimming removed 1 base from V and 0 bases from J, with 10 bases in between. CDR1 is GTSNPN, CDR2 SVGIG, per germline (reference sequence).

The chain is built from TRBV4-2 and TRBJ2-1; a possible D gene is TRBD1 (5 bases). The CDR3 is 16 residues long. The germline V gene encodes CDR1 LGHNA and CDR2 YNFKEQ. V was cut by 4 bases and J by 6 bases, with 19 bases left in between. The CDR3 DNA reads TGTGCCAGCAGCCCCCTTATCATAGGGGTGCCCAATGAGCAGTTCTTC. It encodes CASSPLIIGVPNEQFF.

V gene TRBV5-1 combines with J gene TRBJ2-3, with 8 bases fitting TRBD2. Germline trimming cut 3 bases from V and 2 bases from J; bases unmatched to any gene: 8. CDR3 length: 16 residues. In germline, CDR1 is SGHRS, CDR2 YFSETQ. CDR3 in amino acids: CASSSNSGGLTDTQYF. The CDR3 DNA reads TGCGCCAGCAGCTCAAACTCGGGAGGGCTCACAGATACGCAGTATTTT.

V and J are TRBV12-3 or TRBV12-4 and TRBJ1-6; D might be TRBD1 (5 bases). With 5 bases removed from V and 10 bases from J, the gap between germline ends came to 12 bases. This CDR3 comprises 13 residues. DNA of the CDR3: TGTGCCAGCAGTCTCCAGGGAAAATCACCCCTCCACTTT. Translated, it gives CASSLQGKSPLHF.

The rearrangement links TRBV29-1 to TRBJ2-1; 11 bases match TRBD2. The V gene end was trimmed by 1 base and the J gene end by 6 bases; junction bases not matched to a gene: 5. Germline V gene lookup returns CDR1 SQVTM and CDR2 ANQGSEA. The CDR3 contains 15 residues. In DNA form, the CDR3 reads TGCAGCGTTGAAGCAACTAGCGGGAGACTCAATGAGCAGTTCTTC. Its translation: CSVEATSGRLNEQFF.

This chain links TRBV2 with TRBJ2-1; 12 nucleotides line up with TRBD2. V shed 7 bases and J 1 base; nucleotides not matched to a gene: 2. This CDR3 contains 15 residues. The V gene's germline CDR1 is SNHLY and CDR2 FYNNEI. In nucleotides, the CDR3 is TGTGCCAGCAAGGGACTAGCGGGTTCCTACAATGAGCAGTTCTTC. Translation: CASKGLAGSYNEQFF. The full variable domain, in which reference TRBV2 and TRBJ2-1 provide the parts outside the CDR3, is EPEVTQTPSHQVTQMGQEVILRCVPISNHLYFYWYRQILGQKVEFLVSFYNNEISEKSEIFDDQFSVERPDGSNFTLKIRSTKLEDSAMYFCASKGLAGSYNEQFFGPGTRLTVL.

This clone occurred a few times. J is TRBJ2-1 and V is TRBV6-5; 9 positions agree with TRBD2. V shed 5 bases, J shed 15 bases, and the junction held 8 bases outside the gene matches. The CDR3 has 12 amino acids. Germline CDR1 and CDR2: MNHEY and SVGAGI. In DNA, the CDR3 is TGTGCCAGCAGTCTACTATCTAGCGGGATGTTCTTC. Its translation: CASSLLSSGMFF.

The chain has TRBV30 and TRBJ1-5; weak D call: TRBD1 (5 bases). Germline loops: CDR1 GTSNPN, CDR2 SVGIG (reference sequence). V lost 2 bases and J lost 8, with 16 bases in between. There are 14 residues in the CDR3. In nucleotides, the CDR3 is TGTGCCTGGAGTCCAGGGTTGGGGATTGAGCCCCAGCATTTT. This codes for CAWSPGLGIEPQHF.

The chain employs TRBV29-1 and TRBJ2-5; 10 positions agree with TRBD1. With V trimmed by 4 bases and J by 5 bases, 1 base remained unmatched. CDR3 size: 12 residues. Germline-derived CDR1 and CDR2 are SQVTM and ANQGSEA. The CDR3 DNA is TGCAGCGTTGGGGGACAGGGGGAGACCCAGTACTTC. Translated: CSVGGQGETQYF. Drawing the rest from reference TRBV29-1 and TRBJ2-5, the complete variable domain is SAVISQKPSRDICQRGTSLTIQCQVDSQVTMMFWYRQQPGQSLTLIATANQGSEATYESGFVIDKFPISRPNLTFSTLTVSNMSPEDSSIYLCSVGGQGETQYFGPGTRLLVL.

The rearrangement links TRBV24-1 to TRBJ2-3, with 9 bases identical to TRBD1. The CDR3 has 15 residues. Germline V lookup: CDR1 KGHDR, CDR2 SFDVKD. V shed 4 bases, J shed 3 bases, and the junction held 4 bases outside the gene matches. The CDR3 DNA follows: TGTGCCACCAGTGACCCCGGACAGGGGACAGATACGCAGTATTTT. Protein: CATSDPGQGTDTQYF.